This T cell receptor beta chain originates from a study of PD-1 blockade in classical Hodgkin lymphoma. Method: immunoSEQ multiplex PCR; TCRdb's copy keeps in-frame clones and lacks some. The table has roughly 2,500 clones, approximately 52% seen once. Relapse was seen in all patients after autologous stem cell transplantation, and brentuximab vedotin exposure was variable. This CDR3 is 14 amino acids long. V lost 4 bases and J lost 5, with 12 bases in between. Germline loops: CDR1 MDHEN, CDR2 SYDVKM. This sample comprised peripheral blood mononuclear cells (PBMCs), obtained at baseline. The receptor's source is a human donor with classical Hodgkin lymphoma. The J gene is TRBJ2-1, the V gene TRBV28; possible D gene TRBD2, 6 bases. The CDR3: CASSSGGANNEQFF. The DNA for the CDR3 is TGTGCCAGCAGTTCGGGCGGGGCGAACAATGAGCAGTTCTTC.